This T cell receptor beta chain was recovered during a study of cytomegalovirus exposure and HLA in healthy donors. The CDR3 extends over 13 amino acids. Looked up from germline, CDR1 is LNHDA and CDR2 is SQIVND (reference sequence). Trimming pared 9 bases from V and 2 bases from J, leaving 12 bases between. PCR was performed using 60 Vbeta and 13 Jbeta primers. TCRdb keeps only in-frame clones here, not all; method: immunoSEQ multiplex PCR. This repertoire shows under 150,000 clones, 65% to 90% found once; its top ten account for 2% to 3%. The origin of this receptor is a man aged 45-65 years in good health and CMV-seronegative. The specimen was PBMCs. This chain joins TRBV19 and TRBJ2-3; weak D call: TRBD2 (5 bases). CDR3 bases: TGTGCCAGCCGGAGCGGCTACACAGATACGCAGTATTTT. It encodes CASRSGYTDTQYF.